A single sample is the source of the 8 T cell receptor beta chains below, sequenced in a study of T-cell memory formation after mild COVID-19. TCRdb re-analysed the 5' RACE reads in MiXCR, keeping a single row per CDR3 protein. The sample lists about half a million distinct CDR3 sequences, about 18% seen once, with roughly 12% in the top ten. The sequencing sample was made of PBMCs or a T cell subset sorted from them (not recorded which). Receptors were obtained from an adult woman who had mild COVID-19 (a few samples of this study predate the infection). Cell type and time point are not known.

This clonotype occurred a few times. At one end the junction does not follow the germline gene, possibly because of a read error. The V call is TRBV12-3 or TRBV12-4, the J call TRBJ1-2; no clear D. This CDR3 is built from 14 residues. The CDR3 coding sequence is TGTGCCAGCAGTGTAGCCGAAAAGGGCCTTGGCTACACCTTC. Encoded protein: CASSVAEKGLGYTF.

V is TRBV7-2 and J is TRBJ2-3; 9 nucleotides align to TRBD2. Germline V CDR1 and CDR2: SGHTA, FQGNSA. This CDR3 contains 15 residues. Germline trimming cut 3 bases from V and 3 bases from J; bases unmatched to any gene: 4. CDR3 nucleotide sequence: TGTGCCAGCAGCTTTCGGCGGGGGGGAACAGATACGCAGTATTTT. Translation: CASSFRRGGTDTQYF.

This chain connects TRBV2 to TRBJ1-2; a possible D gene is TRBD1 (5 bases). Trimming cost V 7 bases and J 4 bases, with 25 bases left between them. Per the germline V gene, CDR1 is SNHLY and CDR2 is FYNNEI. This CDR3 comprises 17 residues. The CDR3 DNA is TGTGCCAGCATTGGCATGGGGGAGGGGCAAACTTCCTATGGCTACACCTTC. It translates to CASIGMGEGQTSYGYTF. Looking up the rest from reference TRBV2 and TRBJ1-2 gives the full variable domain: EPEVTQTPSHQVTQMGQEVILRCVPISNHLYFYWYRQILGQKVEFLVSFYNNEISEKSEIFDDQFSVERPDGSNFTLKIRSTKLEDSAMYFCASIGMGEGQTSYGYTFGSGTRLTVV.

The CDR3 bases are TGTGCCACCAGTGATAATAACCCCACTGAAGCTTTCTTT. Its translation is CATSDNNPTEAFF. The gene calls are TRBV24-1 and TRBJ1-1; no firm D call. The germline gives CDR1 KGHDR, CDR2 SFDVKD. V was pared by 3 bases and J by 4 bases, with 8 bases between. The CDR3 is 13 residues long.

The CDR3 DNA reads TGCAGCGGCCGAGAAGTCATGGGACAAGCCTATGGCTACACCTTC. Its translation: CSGREVMGQAYGYTF. The chain employs TRBV29-1 and TRBJ1-2; D might be TRBD1 (6 bases). V dropped 7 bases and J dropped 4 bases, with 22 bases sitting between them. The CDR3 sequence is 15 residues long. The germline gives CDR1 SQVTM, CDR2 ANQGSEA. The whole variable domain, remainder taken from reference TRBV29-1 and TRBJ1-2, is SAVISQKPSRDICQRGTSLTIQCQVDSQVTMMFWYRQQPGQSLTLIATANQGSEATYESGFVIDKFPISRPNLTFSTLTVSNMSPEDSSIYLCSGREVMGQAYGYTFGSGTRLTVV.

The chain is built from TRBV7-8 and TRBJ2-3, with 11 nucleotides matching TRBD2. With V trimmed by 4 bases and J by 1 base, 7 bases remained unmatched. CDR3 length equals 17 residues. Germline CDR1 is SGHVS and CDR2 is FQNEAQ. The CDR3 sequence: CASSSNGGLAGTDTQYF. Here the CDR3 DNA reads TGTGCCAGCAGCTCCAATGGGGGACTAGCGGGCACAGATACGCAGTATTTT. The full variable domain, in which reference TRBV7-8 and TRBJ2-3 provide the parts outside the CDR3, is GAGVSQSPRYKVAKRGQDVALRCDPISGHVSLFWYQQALGQGPEFLTYFQNEAQLDKSGLPSDRFFAERPEGSVSTLKIQRTQQEDSAVYLCASSSNGGLAGTDTQYFGPGTRLTVL.

In this sample, this clonotype turned up a few times. This chain links TRBV27 with TRBJ1-2, with TRBD1 as a possible D gene (6 bases). The germline gives CDR1 MNHEY, CDR2 SMNVEV (reference sequence). This CDR3 is 15 amino acids long. Trimming left V 2 bases short and J 7 bases short, with 17 bases between. For the CDR3, the DNA is TGTGCCAGCAGTTTACGGTGGGGGCCTATTGGTGGCTACACCTTC. Translation: CASSLRWGPIGGYTF.

The rearrangement links TRBV5-6 to TRBJ2-7; D may match TRBD1 or TRBD2 (5 bases each). The CDR3 extends over 15 amino acids. Looked up from germline, CDR1 is SGHDT and CDR2 is YYEEEE. V was trimmed by 1 base and J by 0 bases, leaving 11 bases between them. The CDR3 nucleotides read TGTGCCAGCAGCTTGCGGGACCCCGACTCCTACGAGCAGTACTTC. Residues: CASSLRDPDSYEQYF.